Presented here are 15 T cell receptor beta chains from one specimen sequenced in a study of blood T cell repertoires in COVID-19. The assay was immunoSEQ multiplex PCR, and TCRdb's table has in-frame clones only and misses some. The repertoire holds 450,000 to 600,000 clones, with roughly 87% as singletons. Specimen: PBMCs or T cells enriched from blood (not recorded which). The receptor set was obtained from a woman aged 18-29 years who had recovered from COVID-19.

The CDR3, as DNA: TGTGCCAGCAGGGTCAGGGGCTCGAACACCGGGGAGCTGTTTTTT. Residues: CASRVRGSNTGELFF. The V call is TRBV5-4, the J call TRBJ2-2; a weak D match, TRBD1 (6 bases). Germline-derived CDR1 and CDR2 are SGHNT and YYREEE (reference sequence). Trimming removed 5 bases from V and 0 bases from J, with 11 bases in between. The CDR3 is made up of 15 amino acids.

In DNA form, the CDR3 reads TGTGCCAGCAGCAAATCAGATAATTCACCCCTCCACTTT. It translates to CASSKSDNSPLHF. The chain recombines TRBV5-4 with TRBJ1-6; D is ambiguous. This CDR3 has 13 residues. Germline CDR1 reads SGHNT; CDR2 reads YYREEE (reference sequence). V was cut by 4 bases and J by 5 bases, with 7 bases left in between.

The rearrangement joins TRBV19 to TRBJ1-1, with TRBD1 identical over 10 bases. CDR3 size: 16 residues. The germline gives CDR1 LNHDA, CDR2 SQIVND (reference sequence). The ends lost 1 base at V and 1 base at J; junction bases unmatched: 3. CDR3 sequence (DNA): TGTGCCAGTAGTATAGGAAGACAGGGGGCGAACACTGAAGCTTTCTTT. Its protein product is CASSIGRQGANTEAFF.

The chain has TRBV19 and TRBJ1-1; D gene unclear. From germline, CDR1 is LNHDA and CDR2 SQIVND (reference sequence). V was trimmed by 9 bases and J by 3 bases, leaving 14 bases between them. This CDR3 has 13 amino acids. The CDR3 DNA sequence: TGTGCCAGCCAGCGGAGGCCTGACACTGAAGCTTTCTTT. Translating it yields CASQRRPDTEAFF. Full variable domain (remainder filled in from reference TRBV19 and TRBJ1-1): DGGITQSPKYLFRKEGQNVTLSCEQNLNHDAMYWYRQDPGQGLRLIYYSQIVNDFQKGDIAEGYSVSREKKESFPLTVTSAQKNPTAFYLCASQRRPDTEAFFGQGTRLTVV.

The V gene is TRBV10-2, the J gene TRBJ2-3, with 8 bases matching TRBD2. Germline CDR1 WSHSY, CDR2 SAAADI. The CDR3 contains 15 residues. The V gene end was trimmed by 0 bases and the J gene end by 7 bases; junction bases not matched to a gene: 6. The CDR3 coding sequence is TGCGCCAGCAGTGAGTCGGCGGGGGGAATAAATACGCAGTATTTT. Its translation: CASSESAGGINTQYF.

The chain links TRBV19 to TRBJ2-1; 8 bases align to TRBD1. Germline CDR1 reads LNHDA; CDR2 reads SQIVND (reference sequence). The CDR3 has 16 residues. The junction had 7 bases not matched to a gene; V was cut back by 5 bases and J by 1 base. CDR3 bases: TGTGCCAGTAGTTCCGGCACAGGGGGGTCCTACAATGAGCAGTTCTTC. This codes for CASSSGTGGSYNEQFF.

This sequence joins TRBV18 and TRBJ2-5; 7 positions agree with TRBD2. CDR1 and CDR2 from the germline V gene are KGHSH and LQKENI. CDR3 length: 14 residues. Trimming cost V 2 bases and J 2 bases; bases outside gene matches: 2. The CDR3 DNA is TGTGCCAGCTCACCAGACGGGAGGCAAGAGACCCAGTACTTC. As protein: CASSPDGRQETQYF.

The sample holds one count of this clone. The chain joins TRBV11-2 to TRBJ2-2; 7 bases line up with TRBD2. J gave up 6 bases and V 0 bases, and 4 bases lay outside the gene matches. The CDR3 is 15 amino acids. Germline loops: CDR1 SGHAT, CDR2 FQNNGV. DNA for the CDR3: TGTGCCAGCAGCTTAGAACTAGCGCGGGCCGGGGAGCTGTTTTTT. Protein sequence: CASSLELARAGELFF.

This chain links TRBV7-2 with TRBJ2-1; D is undetermined. Trimming took 5 bases from V and 5 from J, leaving 19 bases between them. The CDR3 totals 16 residues. CDR1 and CDR2 from the germline V gene are SGHTA and FQGNSA. CDR3 in amino acids: CASSVLLIARDNEQFF. The CDR3 DNA sequence: TGTGCCAGCAGCGTCCTCTTAATAGCCCGCGACAATGAGCAGTTCTTC.

The chain uses TRBV6-5 and TRBJ2-7, with a weak D call TRBD2 (5 bases). Trimming stripped 0 bases from V and 3 bases from J, with 9 bases between. CDR3 size: 14 residues. Germline V gene sequence: CDR1 MNHEY, CDR2 SVGAGI. The CDR3 sequence: CASSYSEGGYEQYF. CDR3 sequence (DNA): TGTGCCAGCAGTTACTCAGAGGGCGGCTACGAGCAGTACTTC.

The CDR3 here is CASSQRGGLAMYEQYF. In DNA, the CDR3 is TGCGCCAGCAGCCAAAGAGGGGGACTAGCAATGTACGAGCAGTACTTC. The chain employs TRBV4-1 and TRBJ2-7, with 9 bases aligning to TRBD2. In germline, CDR1 is MGHRA, CDR2 YSYEKL. Trimming cost V 2 bases and J 4 bases; bases outside gene matches: 9. The CDR3 has 16 amino acids.

The CDR3 DNA reads TGCGCCAGCAGGGGGACAGGGGGCGCAGGAGGCTACACCTTC. This sequence encodes CASRGTGGAGGYTF. V is TRBV4-1 and J is TRBJ1-2, with 12 positions matching TRBD1. Germline V lookup: CDR1 MGHRA, CDR2 YSYEKL. V dropped 6 bases and J dropped 8; count of bases not matched to a gene: 7. This CDR3 has 14 amino acids.

J is TRBJ2-7 and V is TRBV5-1; D call uncertain. CDR1 and CDR2 from the germline V gene are SGHRS and YFSETQ. This CDR3 has 14 residues. Deletions cut 2 bases from V and 4 bases from J, with 13 bases between. This CDR3 is CASSFDSELYEQYF. The CDR3 DNA reads as TGCGCCAGCAGCTTTGACTCGGAGTTATACGAGCAGTACTTC.

J is TRBJ2-3 and V is TRBV7-9, with TRBD1 identical over 8 bases. V lost 8 bases, J lost 2 bases, and 6 bases stayed unmatched. This CDR3 is 14 amino acids long. CDR1 and CDR2 from the germline V gene are SEHNR and FQNEAQ (reference sequence). CDR3 residues: CASAKTGATDTQYF. CDR3 DNA sequence: TGTGCCAGCGCCAAGACAGGGGCCACAGATACGCAGTATTTT.

This chain uses TRBV6-1 with TRBJ1-2; TRBD1 matches at 7 bases. Germline-derived CDR1 and CDR2 are MNHNS and SASEGT. Trimming at V came to 2 bases and at J to 2 bases, leaving 2 bases not matched to a gene. The CDR3 is 14 amino acids. The CDR3, as DNA: TGTGCCAGCAGTGAAAGGGGGCGCAACTATGGCTACACCTTC. Amino acids: CASSERGRNYGYTF.